These 25 T cell receptor beta chains were sequenced from one sample in a study of CXCR3-negative and CXCR3-positive naive CD8 T cells. Points from the study as a whole: CXCR3-positive naive cells carried more hydrophobic TRB CDR3s than CXCR3-negative ones.

These TCRs are of unknown antigen specificity. UMI-labeled TRB cDNA libraries were prepared by 5' RACE. TCRdb re-called the 5' RACE reads; one entry per CDR3 protein, DNA not given. The table for this sample gives about 85,000 distinct CDR3 sequences. Sample: naive CXCR3+ CD8+ T cells from blood. Specified subset: CD45RO-CCR7+CD27+CD95- naive CD8+ T cells expressing CXCR3 (TNR3+). The source is a human donor in good health. Some clones in this sample may be carry-over from other donors' samples.

V gene TRBV11-2 combines with J gene TRBJ2-5; TCRdb calls TRBD1, which cannot be checked without DNA. Germline CDR1 reads SGHAT; CDR2 reads FQNNGV. The CDR3 contains 15 residues. The CDR3 loop reads CASSFGLESPGTQYF.

The CDR3 loop reads CASSLSGGRALMDTQYF. The genes are TRBV7-2 and TRBJ2-3; lacking DNA, the TRBD2 call made by TCRdb goes unchecked. The germline V gene has CDR1 SGHTA and CDR2 FQGNSA. CDR3 size: 17 residues.

The chain combines TRBV30 with TRBJ1-5; absent DNA, TCRdb's TRBD1 call cannot be checked. Per the germline V gene, CDR1 is GTSNPN and CDR2 is SVGIG (reference sequence). The CDR3 extends over 15 amino acids. The CDR3 sequence is CAWSGFGQDNQPQHF.

This chain uses TRBV5-1 with TRBJ1-4. This CDR3 is 13 amino acids long. CDR1 and CDR2 (germline): SGHRS, YFSETQ. The CDR3 region is CASSFRPGEKLFF.

V gene TRBV27 combines with J gene TRBJ2-3; with no DNA, the TCRdb D assignment of TRBD1 cannot be verified. CDR1 and CDR2 from the germline V gene are MNHEY and SMNVEV (reference sequence). The CDR3 is made up of 16 amino acids. This CDR3 reads CASSFLPGPVPDTQYF.

The chain combines TRBV13 with TRBJ1-2; without DNA, the TCRdb call of TRBD1 cannot be checked. Germline V gene sequence: CDR1 PRHDT, CDR2 FYEKMQ (reference sequence). The CDR3 length is 14 residues. This chain's CDR3 is CASSSGHRYYGYTF.

V is TRBV5-1 and J is TRBJ2-2; TCRdb outputs TRBD1, but without DNA this stays unchecked. The length of the CDR3 is 15 residues. Germline V gene sequence: CDR1 SGHRS, CDR2 YFSETQ. The CDR3 region is CASSSGTDDWGELFF.

The chain links TRBV14 to TRBJ2-1. In germline, CDR1 is SGHDN, CDR2 FVKESK. The CDR3 is 14 amino acids. The CDR3 here is CASSQEWPDNEQFF.

V is TRBV4-3 and J is TRBJ2-3; TCRdb picks TRBD2, but there is no DNA to check that call. Germline V gene lookup returns CDR1 LGHNA and CDR2 YSLEER. The CDR3 is made up of 15 amino acids. The CDR3 protein is CASSQDTSGADTQYF.

J is TRBJ2-3 and V is TRBV15; TCRdb's D call of TRBD2 is untestable without DNA. Germline V lookup: CDR1 LNHNV, CDR2 YYDKDF (reference sequence). The CDR3 runs 13 residues. CDR3 protein: CATSQRGADTQYF.

The chain couples TRBV5-4 to TRBJ2-1. The length of the CDR3 is 15 residues. Germline V lookup: CDR1 SGHNT, CDR2 YYREEE (reference sequence). CDR3 region: CASSLGFASYNEQFF.

The chain couples TRBV5-1 to TRBJ1-1; TCRdb's assignment of TRBD1 cannot be checked, as there is no DNA. The CDR3 has 12 residues. The germline V gene has CDR1 SGHRS and CDR2 YFSETQ. The chain's CDR3 is CASSPTGDEAFF. Variable domain in full (rest from reference TRBV5-1 and TRBJ1-1): KAGVTQTPRYLIKTRGQQVTLSCSPISGHRSVSWYQQTPGQGLQFLFEYFSETQRNKGNFPGRFSGRQFSNSRSEMNVSTLELGDSALYLCASSPTGDEAFFGQGTRLTVV.

CDR3 protein: CSARDSVVEITDTQYF. The rearrangement uses TRBV20-1 and TRBJ2-3. Per germline, CDR1 DFQATT and CDR2 SNEGSKA (reference sequence). The CDR3 length is 16 residues.

The gene calls are TRBV29-1 and TRBJ2-1; TCRdb picks TRBD2, but there is no DNA to check that call. CDR3 length: 12 residues. Per the germline V gene, CDR1 is SQVTM and CDR2 is ANQGSEA. The CDR3 protein is CSDSGPNNEQFF.

This chain connects TRBV28 to TRBJ2-5. This CDR3 is built from 11 residues. The germline CDR1 and CDR2 sequences are MDHEN and SYDVKM. The CDR3 here is CASSWGETQYF. Supplemented by reference TRBV28 and TRBJ2-5, the full variable domain reads DVKVTQSSRYLVKRTGEKVFLECVQDMDHENMFWYRQDPGLGLRLIYFSYDVKMKEKGDIPEGYSVSREKKERFSLILESASTNQTSMYLCASSWGETQYFGPGTRLLVL.

The chain recombines TRBV28 with TRBJ2-7; TCRdb outputs TRBD2, but without DNA this stays unchecked. This CDR3 has 14 amino acids. Germline values: CDR1 MDHEN, CDR2 SYDVKM. The CDR3 is CASSLRAGIYEQYF. The full variable domain, its missing parts supplied by reference TRBV28 and TRBJ2-7, is DVKVTQSSRYLVKRTGEKVFLECVQDMDHENMFWYRQDPGLGLRLIYFSYDVKMKEKGDIPEGYSVSREKKERFSLILESASTNQTSMYLCASSLRAGIYEQYFGPGTRLTVT.

The gene calls are TRBV4-1 and TRBJ1-3; the D gene TCRdb calls, TRBD1, cannot be checked with no DNA. CDR3 length: 16 amino acids. Germline V gene data show CDR1 as MGHRA and CDR2 as YSYEKL. This CDR3 reads CASSQDRGRAGNTIYF.

CDR3 in amino acids: CASSLSGRASSGANVLTF. The rearrangement joins TRBV27 to TRBJ2-6; TCRdb picks TRBD2, but there is no DNA to check that call. CDR3 length: 18 amino acids. Germline CDR1 is MNHEY and CDR2 is SMNVEV (reference sequence).

The chain carries TRBV7-6 and TRBJ1-1. Germline V lookup: CDR1 SGHVS, CDR2 FNYEAQ. The CDR3 spans 13 residues. The CDR3 spells CASSLEFSSEAFF.

The gene calls are TRBV7-9 and TRBJ1-2; no DNA is available, so the TRBD1 call from TCRdb remains unchecked. In germline, CDR1 is SEHNR, CDR2 FQNEAQ (reference sequence). The CDR3 has 16 residues. The CDR3 here is CASTPGGRGADYGYTF.

The CDR3 loop is CSVEGKGGAFF. The J gene is TRBJ1-1, the V gene TRBV29-1; TCRdb's D gene call, TRBD1, goes unchecked for lack of DNA. The germline CDR1 and CDR2 sequences are SQVTM and ANQGSEA. The CDR3 sequence is 11 residues long.

The gene calls are TRBV20-1 and TRBJ2-1. Germline CDR1 reads DFQATT; CDR2 reads SNEGSKA (reference sequence). The CDR3 runs 12 residues. CDR3: CSAISVDNEQFF.

J is TRBJ1-3 and V is TRBV4-1. The CDR3 loop spans 15 amino acids. Germline V CDR1 and CDR2: MGHRA, YSYEKL. CDR3 protein: CASRPRVITRNTIYF.

This chain's CDR3 is CASSERQGTQETQYF. This chain joins TRBV13 and TRBJ2-5; TCRdb outputs TRBD1, but without DNA this stays unchecked. CDR3 length: 15 amino acids. Germline lookup yields CDR1 PRHDT and CDR2 FYEKMQ (reference sequence).

The V call is TRBV14, the J call TRBJ2-7; TCRdb's D call, TRBD1, is unchecked because there is no DNA. The CDR3 is 15 residues long. From germline, CDR1 is SGHDN and CDR2 FVKESK. Here the CDR3 reads CASSPQSRGTYEQYF.